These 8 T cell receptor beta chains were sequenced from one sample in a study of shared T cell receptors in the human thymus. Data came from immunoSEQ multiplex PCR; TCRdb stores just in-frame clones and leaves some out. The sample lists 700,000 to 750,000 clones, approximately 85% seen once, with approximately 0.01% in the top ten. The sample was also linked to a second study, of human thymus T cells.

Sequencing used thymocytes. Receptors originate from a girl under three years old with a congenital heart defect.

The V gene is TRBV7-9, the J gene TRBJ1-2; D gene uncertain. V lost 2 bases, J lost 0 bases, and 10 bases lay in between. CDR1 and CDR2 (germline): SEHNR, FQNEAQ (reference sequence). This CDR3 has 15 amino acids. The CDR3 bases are TGTGCCAGCAGCTTAAGCCTAATAGCTAACTATGGCTACACCTTC. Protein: CASSLSLIANYGYTF.

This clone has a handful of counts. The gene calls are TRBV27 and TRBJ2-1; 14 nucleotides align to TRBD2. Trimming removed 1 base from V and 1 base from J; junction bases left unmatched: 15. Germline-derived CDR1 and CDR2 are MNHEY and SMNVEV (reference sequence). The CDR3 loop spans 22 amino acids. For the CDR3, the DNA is TGTGCCAGCAGTTTATTCAGCATTGACACGGGACTAGCGGGGGTATCCTACAATGAGCAGTTCTTC. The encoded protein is CASSLFSIDTGLAGVSYNEQFF.

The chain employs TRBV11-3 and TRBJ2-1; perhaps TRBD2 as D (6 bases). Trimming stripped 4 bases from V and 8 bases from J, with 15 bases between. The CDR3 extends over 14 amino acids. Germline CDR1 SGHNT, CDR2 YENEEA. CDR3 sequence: CASSSGGLIDEQFF. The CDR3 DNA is TGTGCCAGCAGCTCAGGAGGGTTAATCGATGAGCAGTTCTTC.

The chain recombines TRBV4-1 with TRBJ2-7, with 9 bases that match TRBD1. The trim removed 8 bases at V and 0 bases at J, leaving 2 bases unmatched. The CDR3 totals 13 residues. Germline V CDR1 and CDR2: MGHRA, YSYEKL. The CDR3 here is CASGTGSSYEQYF. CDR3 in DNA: TGCGCCAGCGGGACAGGGAGCTCCTACGAGCAGTACTTC.

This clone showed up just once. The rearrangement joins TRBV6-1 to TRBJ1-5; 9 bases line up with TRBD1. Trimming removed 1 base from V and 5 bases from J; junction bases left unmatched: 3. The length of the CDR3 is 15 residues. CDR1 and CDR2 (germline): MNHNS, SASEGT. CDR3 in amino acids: CASSEDGDRDQPQHF. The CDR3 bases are TGTGCCAGCAGTGAAGATGGGGACAGGGATCAGCCCCAGCATTTT.

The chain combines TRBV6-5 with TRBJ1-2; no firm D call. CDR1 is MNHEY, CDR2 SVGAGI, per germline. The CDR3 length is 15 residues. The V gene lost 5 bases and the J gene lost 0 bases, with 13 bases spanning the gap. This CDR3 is CASSLGTVPNYGYTF. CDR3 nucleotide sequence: TGTGCCAGCAGTCTCGGTACGGTACCTAACTATGGCTACACCTTC.

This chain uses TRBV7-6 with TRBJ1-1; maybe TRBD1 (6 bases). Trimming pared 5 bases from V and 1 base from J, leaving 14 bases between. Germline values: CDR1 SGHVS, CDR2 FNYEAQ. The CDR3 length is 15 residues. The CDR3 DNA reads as TGTGCCAGCAGCCTAAACCAACAGGGGAACACTGAAGCTTTCTTT. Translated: CASSLNQQGNTEAFF.

DNA of the CDR3: TGCGCCAGCAGCTTCCACCCTAATACGGAGGCGGGTCCTCCTAACACTGAAGCTTTCTTT. It specifies CASSFHPNTEAGPPNTEAFF. The chain joins TRBV5-1 to TRBJ1-1; the D is unclear. Germline V gene lookup returns CDR1 SGHRS and CDR2 YFSETQ. V lost 2 bases and J lost 2, with 28 bases in between. This CDR3 is built from 20 residues.